Below, 10 T cell receptor beta chains from the same sample are listed, as sequenced in a study of T cells expressing NK-cell markers. TCRdb re-called the 5' RACE reads and shows each CDR3 protein once, DNA omitted. The table gives about 190,000 distinct CDR3 sequences; the top ten clones make up 20% of it. Sequencing input: blood T cells: a sorted CD56 or NKG2C T cell subset, CD4+ or CD8+ T cells, or bulk PBMC T cells (not recorded which). These receptors all stem from a man aged 18-75 years in good health.

V usage is TRBV6-1 and J usage is TRBJ2-2; TCRdb's D call, TRBD1, is unchecked because there is no DNA. Germline CDR1 is MNHNS and CDR2 is SASEGT. There are 16 residues in the CDR3. The CDR3 reads CASSLGTGDITGELFF.

The chain combines TRBV29-1 with TRBJ2-1; checking the TCRdb D call of TRBD1 is not possible without DNA. This CDR3 spans 11 amino acids. CDR1 and CDR2 (germline): SQVTM, ANQGSEA. The chain's CDR3 is CSVEPGTKQFF.

This chain connects TRBV25-1 to TRBJ2-7. The CDR3 contains 15 residues. Germline CDR1 MGHDK, CDR2 SYGVNS. The CDR3 sequence is CASSDGPIPHYEQYF.

J is TRBJ2-2 and V is TRBV11-1; as DNA is missing, the TRBD2 call by TCRdb cannot be tested. The germline V gene has CDR1 SGHAT and CDR2 FQDESV (reference sequence). This CDR3 comprises 18 residues. CDR3 region: CASSLWIIGGAHTGELFF. The full variable domain, rest sourced from reference TRBV11-1 and TRBJ2-2, is EAEVAQSPRYKITEKSQAVAFWCDPISGHATLYWYRQILGQGPELLVQFQDESVVDDSQLPKDRFSAERLKGVDSTLKIQPAELGDSAMYLCASSLWIIGGAHTGELFFGEGSRLTVL.

The V and J genes are TRBV5-6 and TRBJ1-2; TCRdb returns TRBD1, unconfirmable since there is no DNA. This CDR3 contains 14 residues. Germline CDR1 SGHDT, CDR2 YYEEEE. Here the CDR3 reads CASSSRTGLDGYTF.

This sequence joins TRBV6-5 and TRBJ2-5; TCRdb's assignment of TRBD1 cannot be checked, as there is no DNA. Germline values: CDR1 MNHEY, CDR2 SVGAGI. There are 14 residues in the CDR3. CDR3 sequence: CASSYSFRGKTQYF.

This chain joins TRBV7-9 and TRBJ1-1; TCRdb outputs TRBD1, but without DNA this stays unchecked. Germline CDR1 reads SEHNR; CDR2 reads FQNEAQ (reference sequence). This CDR3 has 15 amino acids. CDR3: CASSPPGVGVREAFF.

V and J are TRBV28 and TRBJ1-6. From germline, CDR1 is MDHEN and CDR2 SYDVKM. The CDR3 covers 16 residues. The CDR3 here is CASSLERSLTDSPLHF.

V usage is TRBV12-3 or TRBV12-4 and J usage is TRBJ2-3; TCRdb's assignment of TRBD1 cannot be checked, as there is no DNA. The length of the CDR3 is 15 residues. CDR3 region: CASSRAGAVIDTQYF.

The chain employs TRBV9 and TRBJ2-7; TCRdb's D call of TRBD2 is untestable without DNA. This CDR3 region has 15 residues. Germline V gene data show CDR1 as SGDLS and CDR2 as YYNGEE. CDR3 sequence: CASSPSGGNYYEQYF.